This T cell receptor (beta chain) was found in a study of CD8 T cells in ankylosing spondylitis. Whole-study results and caveats: It appeared that ankylosing spondylitis blood was characterized by a TCR beta motif of under ten highly homologous variants. Reported data indicate significant enrichment of disease-linked clones within matched ankylosing spondylitis synovial fluid.

CDR3 size: 14 residues. V lost 3 bases and J lost 4, with 12 bases in between. Germline CDR1 is ENHRY and CDR2 is SYGVKD. A remark on this clonotype: Its specificity is unknown.

TCRdb passed the 5' RACE reads through MiXCR, listing each CDR3 protein once. Among 130,000 or so distinct CDR3 sequences, roughly 6.6% were seen once, and the ten largest hold 12%. This clonotype originated in a male donor with ankylosing spondylitis or in good health (not recorded which). The rearrangement joins TRBV10-3 to TRBJ2-5, with D unresolved. The specimen sequenced was blood, either unsorted or a sorted T cell fraction (not recorded which). Here the CDR3 reads CAISEVQLRETQYF. The CDR3 DNA reads as TGTGCCATCAGTGAAGTTCAGTTACGAGAGACCCAGTACTTC.